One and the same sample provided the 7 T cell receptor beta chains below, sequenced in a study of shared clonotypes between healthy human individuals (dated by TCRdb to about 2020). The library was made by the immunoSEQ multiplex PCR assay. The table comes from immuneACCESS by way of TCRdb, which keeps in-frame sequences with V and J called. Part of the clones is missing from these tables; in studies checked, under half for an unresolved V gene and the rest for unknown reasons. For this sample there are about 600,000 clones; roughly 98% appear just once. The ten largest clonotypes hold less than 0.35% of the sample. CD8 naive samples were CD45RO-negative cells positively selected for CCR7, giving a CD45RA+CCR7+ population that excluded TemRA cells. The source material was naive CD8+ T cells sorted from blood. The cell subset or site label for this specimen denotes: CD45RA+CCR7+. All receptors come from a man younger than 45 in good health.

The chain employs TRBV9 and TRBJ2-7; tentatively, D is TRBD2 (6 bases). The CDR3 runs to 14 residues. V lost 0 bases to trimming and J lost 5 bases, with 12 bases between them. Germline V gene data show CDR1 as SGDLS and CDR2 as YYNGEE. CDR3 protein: CASSVGGIGNEQYF. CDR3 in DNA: TGTGCCAGCAGCGTAGGCGGGATCGGTAACGAGCAGTACTTC.

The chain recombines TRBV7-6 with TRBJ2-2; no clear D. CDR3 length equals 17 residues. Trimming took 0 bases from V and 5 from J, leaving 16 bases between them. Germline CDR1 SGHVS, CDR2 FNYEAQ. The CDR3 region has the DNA TGTGCCAGCAGCTTAGCGGTAGGACCACGGATTACCGGGGAGCTGTTTTTT. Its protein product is CASSLAVGPRITGELFF.

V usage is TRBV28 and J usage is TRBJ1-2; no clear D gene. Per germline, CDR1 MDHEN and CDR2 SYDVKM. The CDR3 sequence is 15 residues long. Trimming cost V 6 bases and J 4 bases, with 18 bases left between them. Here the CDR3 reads CASSQFTSGPYGYTF. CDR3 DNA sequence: TGTGCCAGCAGCCAGTTTACATCCGGGCCCTATGGCTACACCTTC.

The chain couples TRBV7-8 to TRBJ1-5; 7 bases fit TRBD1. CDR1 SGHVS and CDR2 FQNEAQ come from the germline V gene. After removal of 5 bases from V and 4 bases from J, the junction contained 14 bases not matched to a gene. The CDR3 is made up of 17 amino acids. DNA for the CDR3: TGTGCCAGCAGCCCGGCCTCGGGACAGTCCCTAAATCAGCCCCAGCATTTT. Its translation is CASSPASGQSLNQPQHF.

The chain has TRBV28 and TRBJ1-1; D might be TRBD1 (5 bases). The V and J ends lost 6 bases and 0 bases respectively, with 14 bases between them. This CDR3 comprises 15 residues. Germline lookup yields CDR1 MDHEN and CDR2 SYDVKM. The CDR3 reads CASSPVYRMNTEAFF. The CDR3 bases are TGTGCCAGCAGCCCCGTCTACAGGATGAACACTGAAGCTTTCTTT.

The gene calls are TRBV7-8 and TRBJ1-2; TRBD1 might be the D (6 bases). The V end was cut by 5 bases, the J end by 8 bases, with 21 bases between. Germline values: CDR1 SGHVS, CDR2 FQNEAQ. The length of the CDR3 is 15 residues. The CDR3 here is CASSPGGGAGKGYTF. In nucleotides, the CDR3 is TGTGCCAGCAGCCCCGGCGGGGGCGCGGGAAAAGGCTACACCTTC. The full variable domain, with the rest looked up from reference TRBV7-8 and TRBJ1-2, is GAGVSQSPRYKVAKRGQDVALRCDPISGHVSLFWYQQALGQGPEFLTYFQNEAQLDKSGLPSDRFFAERPEGSVSTLKIQRTQQEDSAVYLCASSPGGGAGKGYTFGSGTRLTVV.

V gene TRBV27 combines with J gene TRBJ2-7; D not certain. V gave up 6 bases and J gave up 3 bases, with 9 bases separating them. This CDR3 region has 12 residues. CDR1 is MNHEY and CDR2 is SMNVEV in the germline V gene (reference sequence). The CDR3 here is CASRGIHYEQYF. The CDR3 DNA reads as TGTGCCAGCAGGGGGATCCACTACGAGCAGTACTTC.